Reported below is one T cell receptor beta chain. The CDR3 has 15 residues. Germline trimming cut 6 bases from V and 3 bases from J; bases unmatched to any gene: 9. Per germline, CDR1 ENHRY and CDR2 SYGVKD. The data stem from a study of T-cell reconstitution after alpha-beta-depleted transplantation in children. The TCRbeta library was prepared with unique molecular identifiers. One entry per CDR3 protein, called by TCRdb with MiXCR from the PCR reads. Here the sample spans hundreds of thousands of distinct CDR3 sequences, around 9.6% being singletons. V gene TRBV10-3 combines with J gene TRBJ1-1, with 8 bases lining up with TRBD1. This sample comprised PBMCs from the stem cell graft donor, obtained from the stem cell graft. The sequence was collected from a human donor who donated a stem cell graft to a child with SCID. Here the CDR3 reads CAISGTGVWDTEAFF. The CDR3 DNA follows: TGTGCCATCAGCGGGACAGGCGTTTGGGACACTGAAGCTTTCTTT.